Listed below are T cell receptor beta chains from one sample, sequenced in a study of T cells after yellow fever vaccination. Each CDR3 protein is one row after TCRdb ran MiXCR on the 5' RACE reads. The table records about 200,000 distinct CDR3 sequences, more than 3% of them present only once. The specimen was CD4+ T cells sorted from PBMCs, collected 10 days after the yellow fever booster vaccination. All receptors derive from a man in his late teens or twenties who received the YFV17D yellow fever vaccine. Both conserved end residues are part of each CDR3. A D gene is named only where the DNA matches it firmly.

v_gene	j_gene	d_gene	CDR3aa
TRBV12-3/TRBV12-4	TRBJ1-6	NA	CASSLRDGNSPLHF
TRBV3-1	TRBJ2-7	NA	CASSQTPPSYEQYF
TRBV7-3	TRBJ2-3	TRBD2	CASSLFASGSTDTQYF
TRBV7-2	TRBJ2-3	NA	CASSPNTGADTQYF
TRBV10-3	TRBJ2-5	TRBD2	CAISVSSGTQETQYF
TRBV6-1	TRBJ1-2	NA	CASSIGTDYGYTF
TRBV28	TRBJ2-2	NA	CASVSGGTSAGELFF
TRBV29-1	TRBJ2-5	NA	CSVTRAETQYF
TRBV19	TRBJ1-1	NA	CASSIAPRLGAFF
TRBV7-2	TRBJ2-7	TRBD2	CASSLSGGHSYEQYF
TRBV5-1	TRBJ2-1	TRBD2	CASSPQGRGGGDEQFF
TRBV4-3	TRBJ1-2	TRBD1	CASSPSTGQAGNYGYTF
TRBV29-1	TRBJ2-3	NA	CSVLRTDSTDTQYF
TRBV3-1	TRBJ2-5	NA	CASSPTEGDWETQYF
TRBV5-4	TRBJ2-3	NA	CASSASVSTDTQYF
TRBV10-3	TRBJ1-6	NA	CAISPGHGSPLHF